One T cell receptor beta chain is described in this entry. The antigen is not known. CDR3 length equals 16 residues. J was trimmed by 8 bases and V by 0 bases; bases with no gene match: 9. Looked up from germline, CDR1 is MNHEY and CDR2 is SVGEGT. The record originates from a study of identical twins. Study results and caveats: The study found excess low generation probability among twin-shared out-of-frame alpha sequences.

TCRdb itself ran the 5' RACE reads through MiXCR, one entry per CDR3 protein. The sample has some 760,000 distinct CDR3 sequences, 15% to 20% seen once; the top ten hold approximately 14%. The sample was also reused in another study, on T cells expressing NK-cell markers. This second study says: Researchers got TCR beta repertoires out of sorted CD3+CD56+NKG2C+, CD3+CD56+NKG2C- and CD3+CD56-NKG2C+ T cells.

The sequenced sample was PBMCs. V usage is TRBV6-2 or TRBV6-3 and J usage is TRBJ2-1; 8 bases match TRBD2. The source of this sequence is a woman younger than 30 in good health. DNA for the CDR3: TGTGCCAGCAGTTACTCGAGACGGGAGGGCCAGGATGAGCAGTTCTTC. This sequence encodes CASSYSRREGQDEQFF.